Presented here are 18 T cell receptor beta chains from one specimen sequenced in a study of blood T cell repertoires in COVID-19. Profiled with immunoSEQ multiplex PCR; TCRdb holds only in-frame clones, not every one. The sample has approximately 120,000 clones, roughly four fifths seen once. Sequencing was performed on peripheral blood. All receptors come from a man aged 60-69 years with acute or convalescent COVID-19.

J is TRBJ2-7 and V is TRBV3-1 (or the pseudogene TRBV3-2); a possible D gene is TRBD2 (6 bases). The germline V and J ends were trimmed by 2 bases and 2 bases, with 13 bases remaining between them. This CDR3 is built from 15 residues. Looked up from germline, CDR1 is LGHDT and CDR2 is YNNKEL (reference sequence). The CDR3 sequence: CASSQSPRTTYEQYF. DNA for the CDR3: TGTGCCAGCAGCCAAAGCCCCAGGACTACCTACGAGCAGTACTTC.

This chain connects TRBV28 to TRBJ1-2; D is possibly TRBD1 (6 bases). Germline V gene data show CDR1 as MDHEN and CDR2 as SYDVKM. The CDR3 extends over 15 amino acids. Trimming shortened V by 2 bases and J by 2 bases, and 12 bases separated the two germline ends. The CDR3: CASSLRPTGNYGYTF. DNA for the CDR3: TGTGCCAGCAGTTTACGCCCGACAGGAAACTATGGCTACACCTTC.

This chain links TRBV9 with TRBJ2-2, with D perhaps matching TRBD1 (5 bases). Looked up from germline, CDR1 is SGDLS and CDR2 is YYNGEE. This CDR3 spans 14 amino acids. V lost 0 bases and J lost 8, with 11 bases in between. The chain's CDR3 is CASSVGTQGGELFF. In nucleotides, the CDR3 is TGTGCCAGCAGCGTAGGGACCCAGGGAGGGGAGCTGTTTTTT.

The chain uses TRBV28 and TRBJ1-1; 7 nucleotides match TRBD1. The CDR3 is 16 residues long. CDR1 and CDR2 (germline): MDHEN, SYDVKM. After removal of 2 bases from V and 4 bases from J, the junction contained 10 bases not matched to a gene. This CDR3 reads CASSLGGSRGSTEAFF. The CDR3 DNA follows: TGTGCCAGCAGTTTAGGGGGGAGCAGGGGGAGCACTGAAGCTTTCTTT.

V is TRBV4-1 and J is TRBJ2-3; D gene unclear. The CDR3 sequence is 15 residues long. V shed 4 bases and J shed 4 bases, with 15 bases lying between them. Germline CDR1 and CDR2: MGHRA and YSYEKL. The CDR3 DNA follows: TGCGCCAGCAGCCTCCAATTAGTCTTCGCAGATACGCAGTATTTT. This encodes CASSLQLVFADTQYF.

The rearrangement joins TRBV19 to TRBJ1-1, with a tentative D call TRBD1 (6 bases). This CDR3 region has 13 residues. The V end was cut by 5 bases, the J end by 4 bases, with 11 bases between. Germline CDR1 is LNHDA and CDR2 is SQIVND (reference sequence). The CDR3 sequence is CASSLRGTTEAFF. For the CDR3, the DNA is TGTGCCAGTAGTCTAAGGGGGACCACTGAAGCTTTCTTT.

This CDR3 is CASSYSGVEEAFF. As DNA, the CDR3 is TGTGCCAGCAGTTACTCGGGCGTAGAGGAAGCTTTCTTT. The genes are TRBV6-5 and TRBJ1-1; no firm D call. Trimming removed 0 bases at V and 8 bases at J, with 10 bases between. This CDR3 contains 13 residues. Germline V gene sequence: CDR1 MNHEY, CDR2 SVGAGI.

This sequence joins TRBV9 and TRBJ2-7; 11 nucleotides align to TRBD1. CDR3 length: 13 residues. The germline V gene has CDR1 SGDLS and CDR2 YYNGEE. With 3 bases clipped from V and 6 bases from J, the junction kept 2 bases outside the gene matches. CDR3 amino acids: CASSGTGGGEQYF. CDR3 sequence (DNA): TGTGCCAGCAGCGGGACAGGGGGCGGCGAGCAGTACTTC. Combining the CDR3 with reference TRBV9 and TRBJ2-7 gives the whole variable domain DSGVTQTPKHLITATGQRVTLRCSPRSGDLSVYWYQQSLDQGLQFLIQYYNGEERAKGNILERFSAQQFPDLHSELNLSSLELGDSALYFCASSGTGGGEQYFGPGTRLTVT.

This rearrangement joins TRBV7-2 to TRBJ2-2; 11 bases map to TRBD2. V was pared by 4 bases and J by 5 bases, with 6 bases of the junction left unmatched. Germline-derived CDR1 and CDR2 are SGHTA and FQGNSA. This CDR3 contains 16 residues. CDR3 sequence (DNA): TGTGCCAGCAGCTCCGGACTAGCGGGCCTAACCGGGGAGCTGTTTTTT. It is translated as CASSSGLAGLTGELFF.

The CDR3 DNA sequence: TGTGCCAGCAGTGAGATAGGAGATATACAAGAGACCCAGTACTTC. It encodes CASSEIGDIQETQYF. The chain uses TRBV6-1 and TRBJ2-5; no firm D call. From germline, CDR1 is MNHNS and CDR2 SASEGT. V lost 3 bases, J lost 2 bases, and 13 bases lay in between. The CDR3 spans 15 residues.

The rearrangement links TRBV7-2 to TRBJ1-2; D unclear. Germline CDR1 reads SGHTA; CDR2 reads FQGNSA. Trimming stripped 1 base from V and 2 bases from J, with 5 bases between. The CDR3 is 13 amino acids. CDR3 nucleotide sequence: TGTGCCAGCAGCTTAGACGGGAACTATGGCTACACCTTC. This gives the protein CASSLDGNYGYTF.

This chain joins TRBV28 and TRBJ1-2; D is unresolved. In germline, CDR1 is MDHEN, CDR2 SYDVKM. The CDR3 runs to 12 residues. The V gene lost 6 bases and the J gene lost 8 bases, with 13 bases spanning the gap. This CDR3 reads CASSSASGGYTF. CDR3 coding DNA: TGTGCCAGCAGCTCCGCCTCGGGAGGCTACACCTTC.

The chain links TRBV15 to TRBJ1-2; a possible D gene is TRBD1 (5 bases). CDR3 length equals 17 residues. CDR1 and CDR2 (germline): LNHNV, YYDKDF (reference sequence). Trimming stripped 0 bases from V and 7 bases from J, with 21 bases between. CDR3 protein: CATSRDRTGGRVGGYTF. The CDR3 DNA reads as TGTGCCACCAGCAGAGATAGGACCGGGGGGAGGGTCGGTGGCTACACCTTC.

The chain uses TRBV3-1 (or the pseudogene TRBV3-2) and TRBJ2-7, with D possibly TRBD2 on 5 matching bases. CDR1 and CDR2 (germline): LGHDT, YNNKEL (reference sequence). The V and J ends lost 0 bases and 4 bases respectively, with 10 bases between them. The CDR3 has 14 residues. CDR3 nucleotide sequence: TGTGCCAGCAGCCAAGACCTAGCAAAATACGAGCAGTACTTC. Translating gives CASSQDLAKYEQYF.

V usage is TRBV5-1 and J usage is TRBJ2-3; perhaps TRBD2 as D (5 bases). The CDR3 extends over 13 amino acids. CDR1 SGHRS and CDR2 YFSETQ come from the germline V gene. Trimming stripped 4 bases from V and 0 bases from J, with 6 bases between. CDR3 coding DNA: TGCGCCAGCAGCAGGGAGAGCACAGATACGCAGTATTTT. As protein: CASSRESTDTQYF.

The chain employs TRBV11-1 and TRBJ1-1; D remains unclear. Germline CDR1 SGHAT, CDR2 FQDESV (reference sequence). V gave up 4 bases and J gave up 6 bases, with 9 bases separating them. This CDR3 is built from 12 residues. The DNA of the CDR3 is TGTGCCAGCAGCTCCTTTGTCCCTGAAGCTTTCTTT. It yields the protein CASSSFVPEAFF.

This clone was seen only a few times. The chain recombines TRBV7-9 with TRBJ2-1; 11 bases align to TRBD2. The V segment lost 3 bases and the J segment 5 bases; nucleotides outside the gene matches: 3. Germline V CDR1 and CDR2: SEHNR, FQNEAQ (reference sequence). The CDR3 sequence is 15 residues long. CDR3 protein: CASSFPSGRNNEQFF. As DNA, the CDR3 is TGTGCCAGCAGCTTTCCTAGCGGGAGGAACAATGAGCAGTTCTTC.

J is TRBJ1-1 and V is TRBV7-8; 7 bases are shared with TRBD1. Trimming took 8 bases from V and 5 from J; bases not matched to a gene: 11. CDR1 and CDR2 (germline): SGHVS, FQNEAQ. CDR3 length: 14 residues. CDR3 loop: CASGPGGGRTEAFF. DNA of the CDR3: TGTGCCAGCGGCCCCGGAGGGGGCCGGACTGAAGCTTTCTTT.